This TCR beta chain was identified in a study of blood T cell repertoires in COVID-19. Looking at the study overall: The United States, Italy and Spain were the sources of the acute and convalescent COVID-19 samples. Sources were T cells, B-cell-depleted T cells, or PBMCs; the material itself was cDNA or gDNA.

Deletions cut 0 bases from V and 6 bases from J, with 11 bases between. The CDR3 has 15 amino acids. Germline assignment: CDR1 SGHDN and CDR2 FVKESK. As processed by the authors: Amplifying reference gene primers gave estimates of nucleated cell counts. Sequenced by immunoSEQ multiplex PCR; TCRdb stores in-frame clones only, minus some. The DNA was the basis for D and trimming; V, J and clone size are from that table. Altogether tens of thousands of clones are present, 79% being singletons, with the ten largest covering about 15%. The TCR comes from a man in his sixties with acute or convalescent COVID-19. The specimen was peripheral blood. This chain joins TRBV14 and TRBJ2-2, with D uncertain. This CDR3 is CASSQEFVVAGELFF. The CDR3 DNA follows: TGTGCCAGCAGCCAAGAGTTTGTAGTTGCCGGGGAGCTGTTTTTT.